Below are 10 T cell receptor beta chains sequenced from a single sample in a study of response to subunit inactivated influenza vaccine (dated 2018 in TCRdb). Receptors were amplified or captured by RT-PCR. The run used an Illumina HiSeq 2500. TCRdb itself trimmed the public reads at Q25 with fastp, ran MiXCR and retained productive beta chains. CDR3 protein duplicates are merged, each entry listing the most common genes and DNA. In all, the sample holds approximately 530,000 distinct CDR3 sequences, and approximately 7.1% of those were seen once. The top ten clonotypes cover 10% to 15% of the sample. The material sequenced was PBMCs from blood, taken less than 30 months after vaccination. The receptors come from a man between 50 and 75 years old who received an inactivated influenza vaccine. Donor details come from another sample of the same person, matched by shared clones.

This clonotype was counted a few times. The chain uses TRBV7-9 and TRBJ1-5; TRBD1 matches at 7 bases. Germline lookup yields CDR1 SEHNR and CDR2 FQNEAQ (reference sequence). This CDR3 has 16 amino acids. V trimming: 5 bases; J trimming: 0 bases; junction bases outside the gene matches: 7. CDR3: CASSPGTVYSNQPQHF. The CDR3 DNA sequence: TGTGCCAGCAGCCCTGGGACAGTCTATAGCAATCAGCCCCAGCATTTT.

This clonotype was detected ten times or more. The chain joins TRBV19 to TRBJ1-5; 7 bases are a match to TRBD1. The germline V gene encodes CDR1 LNHDA and CDR2 SQIVND (reference sequence). Trimming at V came to 4 bases and at J to 4 bases, leaving 1 base not matched to a gene. The CDR3 is made up of 13 amino acids. In DNA, the CDR3 is TGTGCCAGTAGTACGGGACAGAATCAGCCCCAGCATTTT. This translates into CASSTGQNQPQHF.

The genes are TRBV5-1 and TRBJ2-2, with 8 bases aligning to TRBD1. CDR3 length: 13 residues. Germline V gene data show CDR1 as SGHRS and CDR2 as YFSETQ. The J segment lost 7 bases and the V segment lost 7 bases, leaving 6 bases of the junction unmatched. The CDR3, as DNA: TGCGCCAGCGGACAGGGAGGTCTCGGGGAGCTGTTTTTT. Translating it yields CASGQGGLGELFF.

DNA for the CDR3: TGTGCCAGCAGTCCGCTATTAGCGGGTGGCACCGGGGAGCTGTTTTTT. This translates into CASSPLLAGGTGELFF. V and J are TRBV28 and TRBJ2-2; 7 nucleotides match TRBD2. The V gene end was trimmed by 5 bases and the J gene end by 4 bases; junction bases not matched to a gene: 10. CDR1 and CDR2 (germline): MDHEN, SYDVKM. CDR3 length: 16 residues.

The chain combines TRBV2 with TRBJ1-2; 8 positions agree with TRBD1. This CDR3 spans 16 amino acids. Trimming at V came to 4 bases and at J to 8 bases, leaving 15 bases not matched to a gene. The germline V gene encodes CDR1 SNHLY and CDR2 FYNNEI. The CDR3 DNA follows: TGTGCCAGCAGTGGGGAGGACAGGGCAAGCCTATGGGGCTACACCTTC. Translation: CASSGEDRASLWGYTF.

This clonotype was observed a handful of times. V gene TRBV25-1 combines with J gene TRBJ2-5; D might be TRBD2 (5 bases). The CDR3 consists of 15 residues. Trimming left V 1 base short and J 2 bases short, with 11 bases between. Germline values: CDR1 MGHDK, CDR2 SYGVNS. The CDR3 DNA reads as TGTGCCAGCAGTGAATCGGGGTTTCAGCAAGAGACCCAGTACTTC. It codes for CASSESGFQQETQYF.

Comment on this clonotype: At one boundary the junction diverges from the germline segment, which might be a read error. The chain employs TRBV28 and TRBJ2-2; possibly TRBD2 for D (5 bases). This CDR3 has 16 residues. Germline V gene sequence: CDR1 MDHEN, CDR2 SYDVKM. The CDR3 region is CAGSFERETNTGELFF. The CDR3 nucleotides are TGTGCCGGCAGTTTCGAACGGGAAACGAACACCGGGGAGCTGTTTTTT.

The chain employs TRBV28 and TRBJ2-1; D may be TRBD2 (5 bases). Trimming cost V 7 bases and J 0 bases, with 13 bases left between them. The germline V gene has CDR1 MDHEN and CDR2 SYDVKM. CDR3 size: 15 residues. The CDR3 nucleotides read TGTGCCAGCACCCCTAGGAGGAGCTCCTACAATGAGCAGTTCTTC. Translation: CASTPRRSSYNEQFF.

This clonotype has ten or more counts. The V and J genes are TRBV6-5 and TRBJ1-5, with D perhaps matching TRBD1 (6 bases). Trimming shortened V by 0 bases and J by 0 bases, and 12 bases separated the two germline ends. The CDR3 runs to 17 residues. Germline lookup yields CDR1 MNHEY and CDR2 SVGAGI. CDR3 DNA: TGTGCCAGCAGTTACTCGATGGGACACTTTAGCAATCAGCCCCAGCATTTT. Its protein product is CASSYSMGHFSNQPQHF.

In its sample, this clonotype was seen a few times. This chain connects TRBV4-2 to TRBJ2-1; 7 positions match TRBD2. Per the germline V gene, CDR1 is LGHNA and CDR2 is YNFKEQ. The CDR3 totals 19 residues. V lost 4 bases to trimming and J lost 6 bases; unmatched junction nucleotides: 21. The CDR3 bases are TGTGCCAGCAGCCCCCAACTAGCGTTACGAGAGGGGTACCGCAATGAGCAGTTCTTC. Protein sequence: CASSPQLALREGYRNEQFF.